Included here is one T cell receptor beta chain sequence, with context. The antigen is unknown. The source of the sample is a study of cytomegalovirus exposure and HLA in healthy donors. This CDR3 spans 12 amino acids. The V and J ends lost 5 bases and 3 bases respectively, with 11 bases between them. Germline assignment: CDR1 SQVTM and CDR2 ANQGSEA. The study ran its PCR with 60 Vbeta and 13 Jbeta primers. Repertoires were generated with immunoSEQ multiplex PCR, while TCRdb's copy carries only in-frame clones and drops some. The repertoire holds tens of thousands of clones, over 75% seen once, with around 6.7% in the top ten. Study-wide results and limits: Presence/absence analyses rested on an assumption that sequencing depth was roughly uniform across donors. Cytomegalovirus status was reportedly diagnosed by the classifier with high specificity and sensitivity.

The chain couples TRBV29-1 to TRBJ2-7; tentatively, D is TRBD1 (7 bases). The sequence was collected from a man aged 25-45 years in good health and CMV-seronegative. Input material: PBMCs. This CDR3 is CSVSRGVYEQYF. CDR3 sequence (DNA): TGCAGCGTTAGCAGGGGGGTCTACGAGCAGTACTTC.